These 29 T cell receptor beta chains were sequenced from one sample in a study of T cells in Graves' hyperthyroidism and ophthalmopathy. It was RNA transcripts that yielded the amplified TCR beta CDR3 regions. The primer set for the first-round RT-PCR of the TCR CDR3 was HTBI. MiXCR, applied by TCRdb to the multiplex PCR reads, yields one record per CDR3 protein. Seen here are some 560,000 distinct CDR3 sequences, around 15% observed once, and the top ten hold about 15%. Sequencing was carried out using blood. The source is a woman between 35 and 50 years old with Graves' hyperthyroidism.

This clonotype has at least ten counts. This rearrangement joins TRBV20-1 to TRBJ2-1; either TRBD1 or TRBD2 may supply D (5 bases each). CDR1 is DFQATT, CDR2 SNEGSKA, per germline (reference sequence). The germline V and J ends were trimmed by 3 bases and 6 bases, with 21 bases remaining between them. There are 16 residues in the CDR3. CDR3 amino acids: CSARGPMSVWGNEQFF. DNA of the CDR3: TGCAGTGCTAGGGGACCAATGAGTGTGTGGGGCAATGAGCAGTTCTTC.

This clonotype showed up many times. The chain has TRBV28 and TRBJ1-2; D is ambiguous. Trimming took off 6 bases at V and 1 base at J, with 12 bases between the two ends. CDR3 size: 14 residues. The germline V gene has CDR1 MDHEN and CDR2 SYDVKM. The CDR3 DNA reads as TGTGCCAGCAGCCTCCCACCGCATAACTATGGCTACACCTTC. Translated: CASSLPPHNYGYTF.

This clonotype turned up a few times. The CDR3 nucleotides are TGTGCCAGCAGCCAAGGTGGATCCCACTATGGCTACACCTTC. Protein: CASSQGGSHYGYTF. The rearrangement links TRBV14 to TRBJ1-2; D gene uncertain. Germline CDR1 SGHDN, CDR2 FVKESK. V was trimmed by 1 base and J by 3 bases, leaving 9 bases between them. This CDR3 spans 14 amino acids.

This clonotype appeared many times. CDR3 nucleotide sequence: TGTGCCAGCAGTTACAAAGGAAGACTAGTCACAGATACGCAGTATTTT. It is translated as CASSYKGRLVTDTQYF. This chain links TRBV6-6 with TRBJ2-3, with D possibly matching TRBD2 (6 bases). Germline CDR1 and CDR2: MNHNY and SVGAGI (reference sequence). This CDR3 has 16 residues. V gave up 2 bases and J gave up 2 bases, with 14 bases separating them.

In this sample, this clonotype turned up many times. The V gene is TRBV20-1, the J gene TRBJ2-3; D is uncertain. Looked up from germline, CDR1 is DFQATT and CDR2 is SNEGSKA (reference sequence). The CDR3 length is 14 residues. The V end was cut by 6 bases, the J end by 2 bases, with 15 bases between. The chain's CDR3 is CSAGYGRITDTQYF. CDR3 DNA: TGCAGTGCCGGGTACGGGCGGATCACAGATACGCAGTATTTT.

This clonotype was counted at least ten times. The gene calls are TRBV11-2 and TRBJ2-2, with 8 positions matching TRBD1. V lost 0 bases to trimming and J lost 7 bases; unmatched junction nucleotides: 7. CDR1 is SGHAT and CDR2 is FQNNGV in the germline V gene. This CDR3 spans 16 amino acids. In nucleotides, the CDR3 is TGTGCCAGCAGCTTAGATCCGGACAGGGTCGTCGGGGAGCTGTTTTTT. It translates to CASSLDPDRVVGELFF.

This clonotype was seen many times. The J gene is TRBJ2-3, the V gene TRBV20-1; TRBD2 matches at 7 bases. The germline CDR1 and CDR2 sequences are DFQATT and SNEGSKA (reference sequence). Germline trimming cut 5 bases from V and 5 bases from J; bases unmatched to any gene: 13. This CDR3 is 15 amino acids long. CDR3 coding DNA: TGCAGTGCTCTAGGTTGGGCGGGAGATTTAGATACGCAGTATTTT. It specifies CSALGWAGDLDTQYF.

This clonotype was seen at least ten times. This sequence joins TRBV28 and TRBJ2-3; the D gene is possibly TRBD2 (5 bases). The V end lost 6 bases, the J end lost 1 base, and 17 bases lay between the germline ends. The CDR3 extends over 16 amino acids. The germline V gene encodes CDR1 MDHEN and CDR2 SYDVKM. CDR3 amino acids: CASSRGSPGGTDTQYF. The CDR3 nucleotides are TGTGCCAGCAGCCGAGGATCCCCCGGGGGCACAGATACGCAGTATTTT. Complete variable domain (other parts from reference TRBV28 and TRBJ2-3): DVKVTQSSRYLVKRTGEKVFLECVQDMDHENMFWYRQDPGLGLRLIYFSYDVKMKEKGDIPEGYSVSREKKERFSLILESASTNQTSMYLCASSRGSPGGTDTQYFGPGTRLTVL.

This clonotype has only a few counts. V and J are TRBV4-2 and TRBJ1-4; D uncertain. CDR1 and CDR2 from the germline V gene are LGHNA and YNFKEQ. The V gene lost 0 bases and the J gene lost 7 bases, with 6 bases spanning the gap. The CDR3 is 13 amino acids. The CDR3 DNA reads as TGTGCCAGCAGCCAAGATTTTGGTGAAAAACTGTTTTTT. It translates to CASSQDFGEKLFF.

V gene TRBV4-2 combines with J gene TRBJ1-3; D perhaps matches TRBD1 (6 bases). Trimming shortened V by 0 bases and J by 4 bases, and 16 bases separated the two germline ends. This CDR3 is built from 17 residues. From germline, CDR1 is LGHNA and CDR2 YNFKEQ. CDR3 nucleotides: TGTGCCAGCAGCCAAGATGGTGGGGGGGCGCAAGGAAACACCATATATTTT. Protein product: CASSQDGGGAQGNTIYF.

V gene TRBV5-1 combines with J gene TRBJ2-5; D may be TRBD1 or TRBD2 (6 bases each). The germline CDR1 and CDR2 sequences are SGHRS and YFSETQ. The CDR3 covers 16 residues. V was cut by 2 bases and J by 5 bases, with 19 bases left in between. The CDR3 sequence: CASSFSSGAVRETQYF. CDR3 coding DNA: TGCGCCAGCAGCTTTAGTTCGGGGGCGGTAAGGGAGACCCAGTACTTC. The variable domain in full, with the rest retrieved from reference TRBV5-1 and TRBJ2-5, is KAGVTQTPRYLIKTRGQQVTLSCSPISGHRSVSWYQQTPGQGLQFLFEYFSETQRNKGNFPGRFSGRQFSNSRSEMNVSTLELGDSALYLCASSFSSGAVRETQYFGPGTRLLVL.

There are many counts of this clonotype. CDR3 loop: CSARGRRRLSHEQYF. CDR3 DNA sequence: TGCAGTGCTAGAGGTCGTAGAAGACTGAGTCACGAGCAGTACTTC. The chain combines TRBV20-1 with TRBJ2-7; D remains unclear. Germline CDR1 and CDR2: DFQATT and SNEGSKA (reference sequence). Trimming removed 1 base from V and 5 bases from J, with 18 bases in between. The CDR3 is 15 residues long.

This clonotype occurred many times. The chain uses TRBV28 and TRBJ1-5, with a weak D call TRBD1 (6 bases). CDR1 and CDR2 from the germline V gene are MDHEN and SYDVKM. Trimming cost V 7 bases and J 6 bases, with 19 bases left between them. The CDR3 is 15 amino acids. CDR3 region: CASIKIQGVGQPQHF. The CDR3 DNA follows: TGTGCCAGCATCAAAATACAGGGTGTCGGTCAGCCCCAGCATTTT.

This clonotype was counted ten times or more. The chain uses TRBV2 and TRBJ2-2; 11 nucleotides line up with TRBD2. With V trimmed by 3 bases and J by 4 bases, 1 base remained unmatched. There are 15 residues in the CDR3. Per the germline V gene, CDR1 is SNHLY and CDR2 is FYNNEI. As DNA, the CDR3 is TGTGCCAGCAGTGATACTAGCGGGAGCACCGGGGAGCTGTTTTTT. This codes for CASSDTSGSTGELFF.

The chain has TRBV4-2 and TRBJ2-3; 7 nucleotides line up with TRBD2. Germline assignment: CDR1 LGHNA and CDR2 YNFKEQ. V lost 0 bases and J lost 2; bases outside the gene matches: 14. This CDR3 region has 19 residues. The CDR3 reads CASSQEIFGGGRFTDTQYF. Here the CDR3 DNA reads TGTGCCAGCAGCCAAGAAATATTTGGGGGAGGGCGGTTCACAGATACGCAGTATTTT.

This clonotype was detected ten times or more. This chain uses TRBV24-1 with TRBJ1-1; 11 bases fit TRBD1. The V and J ends lost 7 bases and 4 bases, in that order; junction bases with no gene match: 7. CDR3 length: 15 amino acids. In germline, CDR1 is KGHDR, CDR2 SFDVKD. Here the CDR3 DNA reads TGTGCCACCAGAGGGACAGGGGGGCTTAGCACTGAAGCTTTCTTT. Protein: CATRGTGGLSTEAFF.

This clonotype was counted between two and nine times. The V gene is TRBV20-1, the J gene TRBJ2-1; 7 nucleotides match TRBD2. Germline-derived CDR1 and CDR2 are DFQATT and SNEGSKA (reference sequence). V gave up 3 bases and J gave up 4 bases; unmatched junction bases: 12. The CDR3 extends over 16 amino acids. CDR3 bases: TGCAGTGCTAGGTCCCCTAGCGGACCGGGATACAATGAGCAGTTCTTC. Translation: CSARSPSGPGYNEQFF.

In its sample, this clonotype was seen many times. This rearrangement joins TRBV5-1 to TRBJ2-3; 9 bases agree with TRBD1. Germline V CDR1 and CDR2: SGHRS, YFSETQ. This CDR3 has 17 amino acids. V trimming: 1 base; J trimming: 2 bases; junction bases outside the gene matches: 8. CDR3 sequence: CASSLHGTGLDTDTQYF. The DNA of the CDR3 is TGCGCCAGCAGCTTGCACGGGACAGGGCTCGACACAGATACGCAGTATTTT.

This clonotype appeared a few times. The chain carries TRBV29-1 and TRBJ2-5; D perhaps matches TRBD1 (7 bases). Per the germline V gene, CDR1 is SQVTM and CDR2 is ANQGSEA. Between the trimmed V and J ends, which lost 0 bases and 1 base, there was a span of 12 bases. There are 15 residues in the CDR3. CDR3 nucleotide sequence: TGCAGCGTTGAAGATGGGCAGGGGGGCCAAGAGACCCAGTACTTC. Translation gives CSVEDGQGGQETQYF. The full variable domain, rest sourced from reference TRBV29-1 and TRBJ2-5, is SAVISQKPSRDICQRGTSLTIQCQVDSQVTMMFWYRQQPGQSLTLIATANQGSEATYESGFVIDKFPISRPNLTFSTLTVSNMSPEDSSIYLCSVEDGQGGQETQYFGPGTRLLVL.

This sequence joins TRBV28 and TRBJ2-7, with TRBD1 as a possible D gene (5 bases). The V gene's germline CDR1 is MDHEN and CDR2 SYDVKM. The CDR3 runs to 15 residues. V was cut by 5 bases and J by 0 bases, with 14 bases left in between. The CDR3 sequence is CASSPDRTSSYEQYF. In nucleotides, the CDR3 is TGTGCCAGCAGTCCTGACAGAACATCCTCCTACGAGCAGTACTTC.

This clonotype was found many times. The V call is TRBV18, the J call TRBJ1-3; perhaps TRBD1 as D (6 bases). Germline CDR1 is KGHSH and CDR2 is LQKENI. The V and J ends lost 3 bases and 0 bases respectively, with 9 bases between them. This CDR3 contains 15 residues. CDR3 loop: CASSPGQHSGNTIYF. In DNA, the CDR3 is TGTGCCAGCTCACCCGGACAGCACTCTGGAAACACCATATATTTT.

This clonotype was counted at least ten times. CDR3 sequence: CASSLDGNSGNTIYF. The CDR3 DNA reads TGCGCCAGCAGCTTGGATGGCAACTCTGGAAACACCATATATTTT. This sequence joins TRBV5-1 and TRBJ1-3; D ambiguous. V was shortened by 0 bases and J by 0 bases, with 7 bases between the two germline ends. The CDR3 extends over 15 amino acids. In germline, CDR1 is SGHRS, CDR2 YFSETQ.

This chain uses TRBV20-1 with TRBJ1-6, with TRBD1 matching over 10 bases. The CDR3 is 16 residues long. Germline CDR1 and CDR2: DFQATT and SNEGSKA (reference sequence). The junction had 10 bases not matched to a gene; V was cut back by 0 bases and J by 11 bases. CDR3 residues: CSARDPRDRGNTPLHF. DNA for the CDR3: TGCAGTGCTAGAGATCCCCGGGACAGGGGCAATACACCCCTCCACTTT.

The sample holds many counts of this clonotype. CDR3 coding DNA: TGTGCCAGCAGTTTAGATCTCTTAGCGGGACCCTCCAGGGACAATGAGCAGTTCTTC. It encodes CASSLDLLAGPSRDNEQFF. V usage is TRBV28 and J usage is TRBJ2-1; 8 nucleotides match TRBD2. This CDR3 is built from 19 residues. Trimming at V came to 2 bases and at J to 5 bases, leaving 17 bases not matched to a gene. CDR1 and CDR2 (germline): MDHEN, SYDVKM.

This sequence joins TRBV6-1 and TRBJ2-3; 7 positions match TRBD2. V gave up 7 bases and J gave up 6 bases; unmatched junction bases: 10. There are 14 residues in the CDR3. CDR1 is MNHNS, CDR2 SASEGT, per germline. The CDR3 sequence is CASKPGLPLDTQYF. Written as DNA, the CDR3 is TGTGCCAGCAAGCCGGGACTACCCCTTGATACGCAGTATTTT.

This clonotype came up many times. The J gene is TRBJ1-4, the V gene TRBV7-2, with TRBD1 matching over 8 bases. This CDR3 comprises 14 residues. The V segment lost 3 bases and the J segment 8 bases; nucleotides outside the gene matches: 5. Per the germline V gene, CDR1 is SGHTA and CDR2 is FQGNSA. The CDR3 DNA reads TGTGCCAGCAGCTTCCGGACAGGGACCGAAAAACTGTTTTTT. Amino acid sequence: CASSFRTGTEKLFF.

V is TRBV7-9 and J is TRBJ2-1, with 14 bases that match TRBD2. Germline-derived CDR1 and CDR2 are SEHNR and FQNEAQ (reference sequence). V shed 4 bases and J 4 bases; nucleotides not matched to a gene: 9. The length of the CDR3 is 18 residues. CDR3 bases: TGTGCCAGCAGCTCCGGGACTAGCGGGAGTCGAGGGTACAATGAGCAGTTCTTC. This gives the protein CASSSGTSGSRGYNEQFF.

This clonotype came up a few times. Relative to the germline gene, one junction end is altered; a read error may explain this. The rearrangement uses TRBV6-9 and TRBJ2-5; D not resolved. Germline V CDR1 and CDR2: MNHGY, SVAAGI. The length of the CDR3 is 14 residues. CDR3 coding DNA: TGCGCCAGCAGTGAGTCCGCCGGGTCCGAGACCCAGTACTTC. It codes for CASSESAGSETQYF.

The table lists this clonotype with many counts. In DNA form, the CDR3 reads TGTGCCAGCAGCTCTAGCAACAGTGAGCAGTTCTTC. Residues: CASSSSNSEQFF. The chain combines TRBV9 with TRBJ2-1; D may be TRBD2 (5 bases). V was clipped by 4 bases and J by 9 bases, with 11 bases between them. Germline assignment: CDR1 SGDLS and CDR2 YYNGEE. The CDR3 runs 12 residues.